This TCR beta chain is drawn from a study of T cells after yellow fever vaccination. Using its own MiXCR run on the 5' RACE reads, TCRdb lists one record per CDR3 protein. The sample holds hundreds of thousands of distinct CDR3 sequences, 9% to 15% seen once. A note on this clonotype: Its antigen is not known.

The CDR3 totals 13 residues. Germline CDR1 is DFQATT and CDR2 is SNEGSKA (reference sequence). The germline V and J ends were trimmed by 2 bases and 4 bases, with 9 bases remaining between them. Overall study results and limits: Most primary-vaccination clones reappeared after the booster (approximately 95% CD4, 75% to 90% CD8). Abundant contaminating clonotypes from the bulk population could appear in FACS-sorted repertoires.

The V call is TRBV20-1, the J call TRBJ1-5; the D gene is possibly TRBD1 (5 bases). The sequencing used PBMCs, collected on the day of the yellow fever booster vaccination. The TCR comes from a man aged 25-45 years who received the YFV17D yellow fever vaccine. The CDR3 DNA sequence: TGCAGTGCTAGATTATGGGGGAATCAGCCCCAGCATTTT. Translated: CSARLWGNQPQHF.